This T cell receptor beta chain stems from a study of blood T cell repertoires in COVID-19. Study summary: PBMCs, B-cell-depleted T cells, or T cells provided the cDNA or gDNA that made up the material.

Per the study methods: Amplified reference gene primers provided the basis for estimating nucleated cell counts. TCRdb keeps only in-frame clones here, not all; method: immunoSEQ multiplex PCR. V, J and clone size reflect that table, while D and trimming were determined from the DNA. This table holds roughly 250,000 clones, approximately 87% found once. Trimming removed 1 base at V and 10 bases at J, with 23 bases between. Germline V gene data show CDR1 as SGHTA and CDR2 as FQGNSA. CDR3 size: 17 residues. The receptor was isolated from a woman in her 30s with COVID-19, enrolled during active disease. The chain combines TRBV7-2 with TRBJ2-1; no firm D call. The sequencing sample was made of peripheral blood. The CDR3 DNA follows: TGTGCCAGCAGCTTAGAGTCCCGCCTGCGAGGTTTTGGCGAGCAGTTCTTC. It encodes CASSLESRLRGFGEQFF.